This passage covers 10 T cell receptor beta chains from one sample sequenced in a study of blood T cell repertoires in COVID-19. The data were produced by immunoSEQ multiplex PCR, yet TCRdb's version contains in-frame clones alone and is incomplete. Among fewer than 150,000 clones, around 83% were seen once, and the ten largest hold approximately 4.3%. The sequenced sample consisted of peripheral blood. These receptors originate from a human donor in a cohort sampled during active COVID-19.

This chain joins TRBV19 and TRBJ2-3, with D perhaps matching TRBD1 (5 bases). Trimming left V 0 bases short and J 2 bases short, with 12 bases between. The CDR3 runs to 16 residues. CDR1 and CDR2 from the germline V gene are LNHDA and SQIVND (reference sequence). CDR3 sequence: CASSIEGPGHTDTQYF. The CDR3 DNA reads TGTGCCAGTAGTATAGAAGGGCCAGGGCACACAGATACGCAGTATTTT.

The gene calls are TRBV10-1 and TRBJ1-3; the D is unclear. Looked up from germline, CDR1 is WNHNN and CDR2 is SYGVQD (reference sequence). The CDR3 spans 13 residues. Trimming shortened V by 8 bases and J by 4 bases, and 12 bases separated the two germline ends. The CDR3 spells CASAGSRGNTIYF. The CDR3 nucleotides are TGCGCCAGCGCGGGGAGCCGCGGAAACACCATATATTTT.

V gene TRBV15 combines with J gene TRBJ2-5, with TRBD1 matching 9 bases. The V segment lost 3 bases and the J segment 1 base; nucleotides outside the gene matches: 9. The V gene's germline CDR1 is LNHNV and CDR2 YYDKDF (reference sequence). The CDR3 is 17 residues long. CDR3 DNA sequence: TGTGCCACCAGCAGTACCCTGGGACAGGGTGGCCAAGAGACCCAGTACTTC. Amino acid sequence: CATSSTLGQGGQETQYF.

The chain carries TRBV5-1 and TRBJ2-1; D not certain. V gave up 4 bases and J gave up 0 bases, with 14 bases separating them. Germline loops: CDR1 SGHRS, CDR2 YFSETQ. This CDR3 is built from 16 residues. The chain's CDR3 is CASSPIDGYSYNEQFF. The CDR3 nucleotides are TGCGCCAGCAGCCCGATCGACGGGTACTCCTACAATGAGCAGTTCTTC.

The V call is TRBV6-1, the J call TRBJ1-2, with D perhaps TRBD1 (5 bases). The V gene's germline CDR1 is MNHNS and CDR2 SASEGT. Trimming shortened V by 3 bases and J by 6 bases, and 11 bases separated the two germline ends. This CDR3 is built from 13 residues. CDR3 sequence reads: CASSDYGGNGYTF. As DNA, the CDR3 is TGTGCCAGCAGTGATTACGGGGGTAATGGCTACACCTTC.

V gene TRBV21-1 combines with J gene TRBJ2-2; TRBD1, as called in the table, went unchecked against the DNA. TRBV21-1 is classified as a pseudogene. This CDR3 has 17 amino acids. The CDR3 sequence: CASSNLRDKGNTGELFF. DNA for the CDR3: TGTGCCAGCAGCAACCTTCGGGACAAGGGGAACACCGGGGAGCTGTTTTTT.

V gene TRBV28 combines with J gene TRBJ1-1; tentative D call: TRBD1 (6 bases). Looked up from germline, CDR1 is MDHEN and CDR2 is SYDVKM. This CDR3 spans 18 amino acids. Deletions cut 0 bases from V and 1 base from J, with 18 bases between. The CDR3 DNA sequence: TGTGCCAGCAGTTTATGGGGAGGGGGAAAGGGCAAGAACACTGAAGCTTTCTTT. It translates to CASSLWGGGKGKNTEAFF. The full variable domain, rest sourced from reference TRBV28 and TRBJ1-1, is DVKVTQSSRYLVKRTGEKVFLECVQDMDHENMFWYRQDPGLGLRLIYFSYDVKMKEKGDIPEGYSVSREKKERFSLILESASTNQTSMYLCASSLWGGGKGKNTEAFFGQGTRLTVV.

This rearrangement joins TRBV2 to TRBJ2-1; TRBD1 aligns across 11 bases. This CDR3 spans 15 amino acids. Germline V gene lookup returns CDR1 SNHLY and CDR2 FYNNEI. V was clipped by 6 bases and J by 0 bases; unmatched bases: 1. CDR3 residues: CASRGTGGSYNEQFF. CDR3 sequence (DNA): TGTGCCAGCAGGGGGACAGGGGGCTCCTACAATGAGCAGTTCTTC.

The chain links TRBV7-2 to TRBJ1-1; tentative D call: TRBD1 (6 bases). Germline V gene data show CDR1 as SGHTA and CDR2 as FQGNSA. This CDR3 spans 14 amino acids. The V gene lost 4 bases and the J gene lost 3 bases, with 12 bases spanning the gap. The CDR3: CASSSQGWDTEAFF. Written as DNA, the CDR3 is TGTGCCAGCAGCTCACAGGGTTGGGACACTGAAGCTTTCTTT.

The chain joins TRBV6-2 or TRBV6-3 to TRBJ1-5, with D possibly matching TRBD1 (5 bases). V lost 2 bases and J 1 base, leaving 9 bases between the germline ends. Germline V gives CDR1 MNHEY, CDR2 SVGEGT. The CDR3 spans 15 residues. The CDR3 here is CASSYVGQSNQPQHF. CDR3 DNA sequence: TGTGCCAGCAGTTACGTGGGGCAGAGCAATCAGCCCCAGCATTTT.